Shown below are 2 T cell receptor beta chains from a single sample sequenced in a study of CD8+CD57+ T cells in acquired aplastic anemia listed by TCRdb under 2018. TCRdb names Illumina HiSeq 2000 as the instrument used. Profiling of TCR beta VDJ combinations and CDR3 sequences used genomic DNA as the template. TCRdb itself trimmed the public reads at Q25 with fastp, ran MiXCR and retained productive beta chains. All rows with the same CDR3 protein become a single entry with the most common DNA and genes. This sample comprises hundreds of thousands of distinct CDR3 sequences, around 72% of them detected only once. Around 4% of the sample is held by the ten biggest clonotypes. Sequencing was carried out using sorted CD4+, CD8+, or CD8+CD57+ T cells (not recorded which) from PBMCs. The origin of the receptors is a human donor in good health, serving as a control.

V and J are TRBV7-2 and TRBJ2-7; the D gene is possibly TRBD1 (5 bases). Matching the DNA end better, TRBJ1-1 makes the J call doubtful. The CDR3 has 13 amino acids. Germline loops: CDR1 SGHTA, CDR2 FQGNSA. The CDR3 DNA reads TGTGCCAGCAGCTTAGAACAGGACAATGAAGCTTTCTTT. This sequence encodes CASSLEQDNEAFF.

Details on this clonotype: At one end the junction does not follow the germline gene, possibly because of a read error. The chain links TRBV7-4 to TRBJ2-1; possibly TRBD1 or TRBD2 for D (6 bases each). This CDR3 contains 15 residues. CDR1 and CDR2 (germline): SGHVT, SQSDAQ. CDR3: CASSPRDNDYSLRYF. CDR3 DNA sequence: TGTGCCAGCAGCCCGCGGGACAATGACTATAGTTTACGTTACTTC. Complete variable domain (other parts from reference TRBV7-4 and TRBJ2-1): GAGVSQSPRYKVAKRGRDVALRCDSISGHVTLYWYRQTLGQGSEVLTYSQSDAQRDKSGRPSGRFSAERPERSVSTLKIQRTEQGDSAVYLCASSPRDNDYSLRYFGPGTRLTVL.